This TCR beta chain is from a study of cytomegalovirus exposure and HLA in healthy donors. Only a few counts were recorded for this clone. Antigen specificity is unknown. This CDR3 has 14 residues. The germline gives CDR1 SGHTA, CDR2 FQGNSA. V lost 4 bases, J lost 3 bases, and 12 bases lay in between. Vbeta (60) and Jbeta (13) primers were used in the PCR. Here immunoSEQ multiplex PCR was the method, and the copy in TCRdb shows in-frame clones only, minus some. Of some 220,000 clones in the sample, about 80% were seen once. Study-wide results and caveats: Roughly even sequencing depth across donors was the assumption behind the presence/absence analyses. Analysis was performed later, and it showed HLA-associated TCR beta chains to be more clonally expanded than equally common others. Another analysis was done later, and it associated 17,000 or so TCR beta sequences with HLA alleles at 0.05 false discovery rate.

The chain joins TRBV7-2 to TRBJ2-5, with D perhaps TRBD2 (7 bases). The sequencing input was PBMCs. The clonotype originates from a woman aged 55-70 years in good health and CMV-seropositive. This CDR3 reads CASSSRGTKETQYF. CDR3 in DNA: TGTGCCAGCAGCTCTAGGGGGACTAAAGAGACCCAGTACTTC.